The clone carrying this T cell receptor (beta chain) was seen a handful of times. As yet, its antigen is unknown. Together with a sample-barcoded 5' primer, a J-beta primer mix was included in a second PCR lasting about 6 to 11 cycles. TCRdb re-called the 5' RACE reads through MiXCR, storing one row per CDR3 protein. The sample records about 570,000 distinct CDR3 sequences, roughly 28% being singletons. This entry is derived from a study of blood T cells in healthy people across ages. Overall study context: With template switching, about one barcoded beta molecule was captured per two T cells. Whole-study findings and limits: Among T cells, TCR beta diversity per million cells dropped roughly linearly as age rose. Aged donors had fewer naive CD4+ cells and lower diversity than long-lived donors.

The V gene lost 5 bases and the J gene lost 0 bases, with 8 bases spanning the gap. From germline, CDR1 is SQVTM and CDR2 ANQGSEA. The CDR3 is 13 residues long. With each sample, at least 6 micrograms of total RNA were extracted. This receptor was taken from a woman between 70 and 85 years old in good health. The sequenced sample consisted of blood. The chain couples TRBV29-1 to TRBJ1-5; D is ambiguous. The CDR3 DNA follows: TGCAGCGTTTCATCCTCTAGCAATCAGCCCCAGCATTTT. Its protein is CSVSSSSNQPQHF.